A selection of T cell receptor beta chains follows, all from one sample in a study of regulatory T cells in long-lasting Graves disease. Via MiXCR, TCRdb re-called the multiplex PCR reads, giving one row per CDR3 protein. The table includes approximately 470,000 distinct CDR3 sequences, roughly 16% detected once. In addition, the sample was reused for a study of T cells in Graves' hyperthyroidism and ophthalmopathy.

This specimen consisted of peripheral blood mononuclear cells (PBMCs), obtained at new diagnosis, from a patient treated with antithyroid drugs. The receptors originated from a man aged 40-49 years with Graves disease. Each CDR3 is given with its conserved first and last residue. The order of the fields is V gene, D gene, J gene, clone size, CDR3 protein, CDR3 DNA. The D gene is left open where the match is weak. Rows give clone size only sometimes, using once, few, many, or a class for an expanded clone.

V gene: TRBV30; D gene: .; J gene: TRBJ2-7; clone size: many; CDR3 protein: CAWSVHGKYEQYF; CDR3 DNA: TGTGCCTGGAGTGTACATGGGAAGTACGAGCAGTACTTC
V gene: TRBV2; D gene: TRBD2; J gene: TRBJ2-1; clone size: many; CDR3 protein: CASIRSGSSYNEQFF; CDR3 DNA: TGTGCCAGCATCCGTAGCGGGAGCTCCTACAATGAGCAGTTCTTC
V gene: TRBV11-3; D gene: TRBD1; J gene: TRBJ2-7; clone size: many; CDR3 protein: CASSSPLDRGLYEQYF; CDR3 DNA: TGTGCCAGCAGCTCACCCCTGGACAGGGGTTTGTACGAGCAGTACTTC
V gene: TRBV10-2; D gene: .; J gene: TRBJ2-7; clone size: .; CDR3 protein: CASSERGHPSYEQYF; CDR3 DNA: TGCGCCAGCAGTGAACGGGGGCACCCCTCCTACGAGCAGTACTTC
V gene: TRBV11-2; D gene: TRBD1; J gene: TRBJ2-7; clone size: .; CDR3 protein: CASSSYRGMDEQYF; CDR3 DNA: TGTGCCAGCAGCTCTTACAGGGGGATGGACGAGCAGTACTTC
V gene: TRBV6-1; D gene: .; J gene: TRBJ1-1; clone size: many; CDR3 protein: CASSEVGNTEAFF; CDR3 DNA: TGTGCCAGCAGTGAAGTAGGGAACACTGAAGCTTTCTTT
V gene: TRBV9; D gene: .; J gene: TRBJ2-3; clone size: .; CDR3 protein: CASSVAMRGAADTQYF; CDR3 DNA: TGTGCCAGCAGCGTAGCTATGAGGGGCGCGGCAGATACGCAGTATTTT
V gene: TRBV6-2/TRBV6-3; D gene: .; J gene: TRBJ2-7; clone size: .; CDR3 protein: CASRRLGLTYEQYF; CDR3 DNA: TGTGCCAGCAGGCGCTTGGGACTGACATACGAGCAGTACTTC
V gene: TRBV5-1; D gene: .; J gene: TRBJ1-1; clone size: .; CDR3 protein: CASSLELDNTEAFF; CDR3 DNA: TGCGCCAGCAGCTTGGAACTGGATAACACTGAAGCTTTCTTT
V gene: TRBV18; D gene: TRBD1; J gene: TRBJ2-1; clone size: many; CDR3 protein: CASSLQQGADYNEQFF; CDR3 DNA: TGTGCCAGCTCACTTCAACAGGGGGCGGATTACAATGAGCAGTTCTTC
V gene: TRBV7-6; D gene: .; J gene: TRBJ2-2; clone size: many; CDR3 protein: CASRPLQGTDTGELFF; CDR3 DNA: TGTGCCAGCAGACCATTGCAGGGGACCGACACCGGGGAGCTGTTTTTT
V gene: TRBV2; D gene: .; J gene: TRBJ2-4; clone size: few; CDR3 protein: CASRTLRVAKNIQYF; CDR3 DNA: TGTGCCAGCAGAACCCTCAGGGTAGCCAAAAACATTCAGTACTTC
V gene: TRBV2; D gene: TRBD1; J gene: TRBJ2-5; clone size: .; CDR3 protein: CASSLMGQGSPRETQYF; CDR3 DNA: TGTGCCAGCAGCTTAATGGGACAGGGCTCCCCCCGGGAGACCCAGTACTTC
V gene: TRBV20-1; D gene: .; J gene: TRBJ2-7; clone size: many; CDR3 protein: CSARFPGRSYEQYF; CDR3 DNA: TGCAGTGCTCGCTTTCCGGGACGGTCCTACGAGCAGTACTTC
V gene: TRBV7-9; D gene: .; J gene: TRBJ2-7; clone size: .; CDR3 protein: CASSQDSSSYEQYF; CDR3 DNA: TGTGCCAGCAGCCAGGACTCGAGCTCCTACGAGCAGTACTTC
V gene: TRBV7-9; D gene: TRBD1; J gene: TRBJ1-2; clone size: few; CDR3 protein: CASSPGQGAWGDYGYTF; CDR3 DNA: TGTGCCAGCAGCCCCGGCCAGGGGGCGTGGGGGGACTATGGCTACACCTTC
V gene: TRBV20-1; D gene: .; J gene: TRBJ2-7; clone size: many; CDR3 protein: CSALGGLTYEQYF; CDR3 DNA: TGCAGTGCCCTTGGGGGCCTAACCTACGAGCAGTACTTC
V gene: TRBV29-1; D gene: .; J gene: TRBJ2-1; clone size: few; CDR3 protein: CSVRLNEQFF; CDR3 DNA: TGCAGCGTCAGGCTAAATGAGCAGTTCTTC
V gene: TRBV28; D gene: TRBD2; J gene: TRBJ2-1; clone size: many; CDR3 protein: CASSLGFRTSGRNEQFF; CDR3 DNA: TGTGCCAGCAGTTTAGGGTTTCGGACTAGCGGGAGAAATGAGCAGTTCTTC
V gene: TRBV2; D gene: TRBD1; J gene: TRBJ1-2; clone size: .; CDR3 protein: CASSAGTGDFVYGYTF; CDR3 DNA: TGTGCCAGCAGTGCAGGGACAGGGGACTTTGTCTATGGCTACACCTTC
V gene: TRBV28; D gene: .; J gene: TRBJ1-5; clone size: .; CDR3 protein: CASGGGVYGNQPQHF; CDR3 DNA: TGTGCCAGCGGCGGTGGGGTGTACGGCAATCAGCCCCAGCATTTT
V gene: TRBV25-1; D gene: TRBD2; J gene: TRBJ2-1; clone size: .; CDR3 protein: CASSELAGGSARDEQSF; CDR3 DNA: TGTGCCAGCAGTGAACTAGCGGGAGGGAGTGCGAGGGATGAGCAGTCCTTC
V gene: TRBV12-5; D gene: TRBD1; J gene: TRBJ2-2; clone size: .; CDR3 protein: CASGLVGTANTGELFF; CDR3 DNA: TGTGCTAGTGGTTTGGTAGGGACAGCGAACACCGGGGAGCTGTTTTTT
V gene: TRBV24-1; D gene: TRBD1; J gene: TRBJ2-7; clone size: many; CDR3 protein: CATSDRTGAALGEQYF; CDR3 DNA: TGTGCCACCAGTGACCGGACAGGGGCCGCCCTTGGGGAGCAGTACTTC
V gene: TRBV24-1; D gene: .; J gene: TRBJ2-7; clone size: few; CDR3 protein: CATSDLRQGLSYEQYF; CDR3 DNA: TGTGCCACCAGTGATTTGCGTCAGGGCCTGTCCTACGAGCAGTACTTC
V gene: TRBV28; D gene: TRBD1; J gene: TRBJ1-5; clone size: .; CDR3 protein: CASSFRGNRPQHF; CDR3 DNA: TGTGCCAGCAGTTTCAGGGGGAATCGGCCCCAGCATTTT
V gene: TRBV28; D gene: .; J gene: TRBJ1-2; clone size: .; CDR3 protein: CASTLGEHGYTF; CDR3 DNA: TGTGCCAGCACCTTAGGGGAGCATGGCTACACCTTC
V gene: TRBV5-1; D gene: .; J gene: TRBJ2-7; clone size: .; CDR3 protein: CASSLGYTNEQYF; CDR3 DNA: TGCGCCAGCAGCTTGGGCTATACCAACGAGCAGTACTTC
V gene: TRBV6-1; D gene: .; J gene: TRBJ2-7; clone size: many; CDR3 protein: CASNQWGSEQYF; CDR3 DNA: TGTGCCAGCAACCAATGGGGCTCCGAGCAGTACTTC
V gene: TRBV5-1; D gene: .; J gene: TRBJ2-7; clone size: many; CDR3 protein: CASSVGDEQYF; CDR3 DNA: TGCGCCAGCAGCGTCGGGGACGAGCAGTACTTC
V gene: TRBV30; D gene: TRBD2; J gene: TRBJ2-3; clone size: .; CDR3 protein: CAWSVSWEGPKDTQYF; CDR3 DNA: TGTGCCTGGAGTGTGTCGTGGGAGGGCCCGAAAGATACGCAGTATTTT
V gene: TRBV14; D gene: TRBD2; J gene: TRBJ2-3; clone size: .; CDR3 protein: CASSQDAGVPDTQYF; CDR3 DNA: TGTGCCAGCAGCCAAGACGCGGGAGTCCCAGATACGCAGTATTTT
V gene: TRBV27; D gene: .; J gene: TRBJ1-5; clone size: few; CDR3 protein: CASSSLTGLGSNQPQHF; CDR3 DNA: TGTGCCAGCAGTTCCCTTACAGGGCTGGGGAGCAATCAGCCCCAGCATTTT
V gene: TRBV11-2; D gene: TRBD1; J gene: TRBJ1-2; clone size: many; CDR3 protein: CASSLLRGQGDYGYTF; CDR3 DNA: TGTGCCAGCAGCTTACTCCGGGGACAGGGAGACTATGGCTACACCTTC
V gene: TRBV28; D gene: .; J gene: TRBJ1-4; clone size: many; CDR3 protein: CASSLASGSEKLFF; CDR3 DNA: TGTGCCAGCAGTTTAGCGTCCGGTTCGGAAAAACTGTTTTTT
V gene: TRBV6-2/TRBV6-3; D gene: TRBD2; J gene: TRBJ2-1; clone size: .; CDR3 protein: CASRDLAGGHHYEQFF; CDR3 DNA: TGTGCCAGCAGGGATCTAGCGGGAGGGCATCACTATGAGCAGTTCTTC
V gene: TRBV19; D gene: TRBD2; J gene: TRBJ2-7; clone size: .; CDR3 protein: CASSQIDERGSYEQYF; CDR3 DNA: TGTGCCAGTAGTCAGATAGACGAGCGGGGCTCCTACGAGCAGTACTTC
V gene: TRBV3-1; D gene: .; J gene: TRBJ2-3; clone size: few; CDR3 protein: CASSPPRERRDTQYF; CDR3 DNA: TGTGCCAGCAGCCCGCCTAGGGAGCGTAGAGATACGCAGTATTTT
V gene: TRBV7-9; D gene: TRBD1; J gene: TRBJ1-2; clone size: few; CDR3 protein: CASSGNRDSPIYTF; CDR3 DNA: TGTGCCAGCAGCGGCAACCGGGACAGCCCGATATATACCTTC
V gene: TRBV19; D gene: .; J gene: TRBJ1-1; clone size: .; CDR3 protein: CASTTNTIRGLVTEAFF; CDR3 DNA: TGTGCCAGTACCACCAATACAATCCGGGGGCTGGTCACTGAAGCTTTCTTT
V gene: TRBV28; D gene: .; J gene: TRBJ1-2; clone size: many; CDR3 protein: CASSSEKGGWSYGYTF; CDR3 DNA: TGTGCCAGCAGTTCTGAGAAGGGGGGTTGGAGCTATGGCTACACCTTC
V gene: TRBV6-2/TRBV6-3; D gene: .; J gene: TRBJ2-3; clone size: many; CDR3 protein: CASSYSDNTDTQYF; CDR3 DNA: TGTGCCAGCAGTTATTCGGACAACACAGATACGCAGTATTTT
V gene: TRBV5-6; D gene: TRBD1; J gene: TRBJ1-3; clone size: .; CDR3 protein: CASSFTGTGLSSGNTIYF; CDR3 DNA: TGTGCCAGCAGCTTCACCGGGACAGGACTTTCCTCTGGAAACACCATATATTTT
V gene: TRBV7-3; D gene: .; J gene: TRBJ2-2; clone size: many; CDR3 protein: CASSSSSRGELFF; CDR3 DNA: TGTGCCAGCAGCTCTTCATCTCGCGGGGAGCTGTTTTTT
V gene: TRBV7-3; D gene: TRBD2; J gene: TRBJ2-2; clone size: many; CDR3 protein: CASSPRGSGSSGELFF; CDR3 DNA: TGTGCCAGCAGCCCGAGGGGGAGCGGGAGTTCCGGGGAGCTGTTTTTT
V gene: TRBV5-1; D gene: TRBD2; J gene: TRBJ2-7; clone size: many; CDR3 protein: CASSPGLAGGLAYEQYF; CDR3 DNA: TGCGCCAGCAGCCCGGGACTAGCGGGAGGTCTCGCCTACGAGCAGTACTTC
V gene: TRBV6-4; D gene: .; J gene: TRBJ1-1; clone size: few; CDR3 protein: CASRRQVGGTEAFF; CDR3 DNA: TGTGCCAGCAGGAGGCAAGTAGGGGGCACTGAAGCTTTCTTT
V gene: TRBV12-3/TRBV12-4; D gene: .; J gene: TRBJ2-7; clone size: many; CDR3 protein: CASRKRGSTSYEQYF; CDR3 DNA: TGTGCCAGCAGGAAGAGGGGGTCCACCTCCTACGAGCAGTACTTC